This TCR beta chain was found in a study of Ad26.COV2.S vaccination and SARS-CoV-2 variants. Across the whole study: Donor participated within the Ad26.COV2.S arm of the COV1001 trial. Once or twice, 56 days apart, Ad26.COV2.S was delivered intramuscularly.

The V gene end was trimmed by 1 base and the J gene end by 4 bases; junction bases not matched to a gene: 1. The CDR3 contains 13 residues. Germline CDR1 reads SGHTS; CDR2 reads YDEGEE. Clones were sequenced by immunoSEQ multiplex PCR, and TCRdb holds only the in-frame ones, with some missing. The sample contains more than 300,000 clones, around 84% of which appear only once. Treatment reported: 15 to 20 received Ad26.COV2.S at low or high dose, single or two shots; 5 received placebo; per-sample allocation not given. Vaccine and placebo recipients were sampled on day 63 after the first injection. In Boston, the donor was an adult between 18-55 years of age.

This TCR was recovered from a person aged 18-65 years who received the Ad26.COV2.S COVID-19 vaccine or a placebo. The sequencing here drew on peripheral blood, taken in a trial of Ad26.COV2.S vaccine versus placebo. This chain joins TRBV5-8 and TRBJ2-5, with 7 bases identical to TRBD1. Written as DNA, the CDR3 is TGTGCCAGCAGCTTGCGACAGGGAGAGACCCAGTACTTC. It translates to CASSLRQGETQYF.